The following is a T cell receptor (beta chain) sequence with its context. What it recognizes is unknown. A read error may produce the germline difference seen at one junction end. The data were obtained in a study of shared clonotypes between healthy human individuals. Regarding the study as a whole: Rarefaction exposed incomplete sorted-subset sequencing despite large depth.

An even split of each subset's genomic DNA across several immunoSEQ plates was performed. Each replicate PCR on the sorted subsets used roughly 200 ng DNA (about 30,000 T cell genomes). TCRdb keeps only in-frame clones here, not all; method: immunoSEQ multiplex PCR. The sample lists 730,000 or so clones; about two thirds were seen once. CDR1 is SEHNR and CDR2 is FQNEAQ in the germline V gene (reference sequence). The CDR3 consists of 15 residues. The source of this sequence is a woman between 25 and 40 years old in good health. Sequencing was performed on memory CD4+ T cells sorted from blood. The subset is: CD45RA-negative fraction. This sequence joins TRBV7-9 and TRBJ2-7, with TRBD1 matching 7 bases. The CDR3 sequence: CASSHDRVGTYEQYF. In DNA form, the CDR3 reads TGCGCCAGCAGCCACGACAGGGTGGGGACCTACGAGCAGTACTTC.